What follows are 27 T cell receptor beta chains derived from one specimen sequenced in a study of monozygotic twins with inflammatory bowel disease. TCRdb reprocessed the 5' RACE reads and reports one entry per CDR3 protein, with no DNA. In all, the sample yields roughly 300,000 distinct CDR3 sequences. Material: blood. The receptor source for this set is a human donor with ulcerative colitis or Crohn's disease, or a healthy co-twin of an affected twin (not recorded which).

CDR3 protein: CASSPPGLAGGPQMAQYF. The chain is built from TRBV11-2 and TRBJ2-3; no DNA is available, so the TRBD2 call from TCRdb remains unchecked. The CDR3 extends over 18 amino acids. CDR1 is SGHAT and CDR2 is FQNNGV in the germline V gene.

The chain links TRBV20-1 to TRBJ1-5; TCRdb selects TRBD1, and the lack of DNA leaves this call unchecked. The germline CDR1 and CDR2 sequences are DFQATT and SNEGSKA (reference sequence). CDR3 size: 15 residues. CDR3 region: CSARDSRTGVQPQHF.

The rearrangement joins TRBV13 to TRBJ2-1; TCRdb lists TRBD2, though no DNA is available to test this call. This CDR3 has 12 amino acids. The germline gives CDR1 PRHDT, CDR2 FYEKMQ (reference sequence). The CDR3 loop is CASGGLVHEQFF.

V is TRBV6-2 or TRBV6-3 and J is TRBJ2-1; the TCRdb D gene call, TRBD2, has no DNA to confirm it. This CDR3 contains 13 residues. The germline gives CDR1 MNHEY, CDR2 SVGEGT. The CDR3 loop reads CASSQLAGNEQFF.

This chain links TRBV7-2 with TRBJ1-5; the D call of TRBD1 rests on TCRdb alone, since no DNA is present to check it. Germline assignment: CDR1 SGHTA and CDR2 FQGNSA. The CDR3 is made up of 14 amino acids. Here the CDR3 reads CASSPDRRGQPQHF.

The chain carries TRBV11-1 and TRBJ2-6; checking the TCRdb D call of TRBD1 is not possible without DNA. The CDR3 consists of 19 residues. Germline loops: CDR1 SGHAT, CDR2 FQDESV (reference sequence). The CDR3 protein is CASSIRRSRLGSGANVLTF.

This rearrangement joins TRBV24-1 to TRBJ2-2; TCRdb's D call, TRBD1, is unchecked because there is no DNA. The CDR3 spans 15 residues. Germline V gene data show CDR1 as KGHDR and CDR2 as SFDVKD. CDR3 region: CATTGTGGADGELFF.

This chain connects TRBV11-2 to TRBJ2-7. This CDR3 comprises 12 residues. Germline CDR1 is SGHAT and CDR2 is FQNNGV. CDR3: CASSLRVGEQYF.

V usage is TRBV7-2 and J usage is TRBJ2-4; absent DNA, TCRdb's TRBD1 call cannot be checked. The germline gives CDR1 SGHTA, CDR2 FQGNSA. The CDR3 length is 13 residues. CDR3 in amino acids: CASSLGDKLIQYF. The whole variable domain, remainder taken from reference TRBV7-2 and TRBJ2-4, is GAGVSQSPSNKVTEKGKDVELRCDPISGHTALYWYRQSLGQGLEFLIYFQGNSAPDKSGLPSDRFSAERTGGSVSTLTIQRTQQEDSAVYLCASSLGDKLIQYFGAGTRLSVL.

The chain combines TRBV5-1 with TRBJ1-3; TCRdb indicates TRBD1, and absent DNA this call remains unverified. CDR1 is SGHRS and CDR2 is YFSETQ in the germline V gene. The CDR3 spans 15 residues. The CDR3 is CASSPDRSSGNTIYF.

This rearrangement joins TRBV7-2 to TRBJ2-7. The CDR3 runs 14 residues. CDR1 is SGHTA, CDR2 FQGNSA, per germline. CDR3 loop: CASSLTGWLGEQYF.

The rearrangement joins TRBV12-3 or TRBV12-4 to TRBJ2-6; TCRdb calls TRBD1, which cannot be checked without DNA. This CDR3 has 16 residues. The CDR3 protein is CASSSTGGSGANVLTF.

The V and J genes are TRBV29-1 and TRBJ2-7; TCRdb proposes TRBD1, but this gene call is untestable without DNA. CDR1 and CDR2 from the germline V gene are SQVTM and ANQGSEA. This CDR3 region has 11 residues. CDR3 protein: CSVGTGGKQYF.

The CDR3 reads CATNTGGRRETQYF. The chain uses TRBV28 and TRBJ2-5; TCRdb designates TRBD1, a call that cannot be tested without DNA. CDR1 and CDR2 (germline): MDHEN, SYDVKM. The CDR3 loop spans 14 amino acids.

This rearrangement joins TRBV6-4 to TRBJ2-3; no DNA is available, so the TRBD2 call from TCRdb remains unchecked. The CDR3 is 14 residues long. The germline CDR1 and CDR2 sequences are MRHNA and SNTAGT. The CDR3 sequence is CASSDFVGSDTQYF.

The J gene is TRBJ2-7, the V gene TRBV5-6. This CDR3 is 14 amino acids long. Germline lookup yields CDR1 SGHDT and CDR2 YYEEEE. The CDR3 loop is CASSLRVIVYEQYF.

CDR3: CASRPGGSYNSPLHF. This chain links TRBV7-9 with TRBJ1-6. From germline, CDR1 is SEHNR and CDR2 FQNEAQ (reference sequence). The CDR3 covers 15 residues.

The rearrangement joins TRBV4-2 to TRBJ2-7; the TRBD1 assignment by TCRdb is unverifiable without DNA. The CDR3 spans 17 residues. The germline CDR1 and CDR2 sequences are LGHNA and YNFKEQ. CDR3 residues: CASSQENRDRGYYEQYF.

The chain combines TRBV7-8 with TRBJ2-7; TCRdb's assignment of TRBD2 cannot be checked, as there is no DNA. The CDR3 extends over 15 amino acids. Germline loops: CDR1 SGHVS, CDR2 FQNEAQ. This CDR3 is CASSLGLAGGLRQYF.

This chain links TRBV18 with TRBJ1-6; lacking DNA, the TRBD1 call made by TCRdb goes unchecked. Germline V gives CDR1 KGHSH, CDR2 LQKENI. CDR3 length equals 15 residues. CDR3 in amino acids: CASSPQQGENSPLHF.

The rearrangement joins TRBV6-5 to TRBJ2-2. The V gene's germline CDR1 is MNHEY and CDR2 SVGAGI. CDR3 length equals 12 residues. CDR3: CASRTGTGELFF.

This chain uses TRBV2 with TRBJ2-7; there is no DNA to check the TCRdb D call of TRBD1. The CDR3 extends over 13 amino acids. Germline CDR1 reads SNHLY; CDR2 reads FYNNEI. The CDR3 protein is CASNGQVSYEQYF. The full variable domain, in which reference TRBV2 and TRBJ2-7 provide the parts outside the CDR3, is EPEVTQTPSHQVTQMGQEVILRCVPISNHLYFYWYRQILGQKVEFLVSFYNNEISEKSEIFDDQFSVERPDGSNFTLKIRSTKLEDSAMYFCASNGQVSYEQYFGPGTRLTVT.

The V and J genes are TRBV5-1 and TRBJ2-7. The length of the CDR3 is 12 residues. Germline V gene data show CDR1 as SGHRS and CDR2 as YFSETQ. CDR3 loop: CASSPDKYEQYF.

The CDR3: CASSFRVEQFF. The V gene is TRBV7-2, the J gene TRBJ2-1. The CDR3 totals 11 residues. The germline V gene has CDR1 SGHTA and CDR2 FQGNSA.

V and J are TRBV6-1 and TRBJ2-3; no DNA is available, so the TRBD2 call from TCRdb remains unchecked. Germline V gene sequence: CDR1 MNHNS, CDR2 SASEGT. The CDR3 sequence is 16 residues long. The CDR3 protein is CASSAQSGGDPDTQYF.

V gene TRBV5-1 combines with J gene TRBJ1-1; checking the TCRdb D call of TRBD1 is not possible without DNA. The CDR3 extends over 15 amino acids. Germline loops: CDR1 SGHRS, CDR2 YFSETQ. The CDR3 protein is CASSLVLGQNTEAFF. Using reference TRBV5-1 and TRBJ1-1 for the parts outside the CDR3, the full variable domain is KAGVTQTPRYLIKTRGQQVTLSCSPISGHRSVSWYQQTPGQGLQFLFEYFSETQRNKGNFPGRFSGRQFSNSRSEMNVSTLELGDSALYLCASSLVLGQNTEAFFGQGTRLTVV.

J is TRBJ2-1 and V is TRBV18; with no DNA, the TCRdb D assignment of TRBD2 cannot be verified. The CDR3 length is 16 residues. CDR1 is KGHSH, CDR2 LQKENI, per germline. This chain's CDR3 is CASSPPNRALNNEQFF.